This TCR beta chain derives from a study of T cells in Graves' hyperthyroidism and ophthalmopathy. Study details: Before any treatment, at initial diagnosis, peripheral blood was collected.

Comment on this clonotype: A much larger clone differs from this one at a single base, so this may be a read error.

This CDR3 contains 15 residues. CDR1 SNHLY and CDR2 FYNNEI come from the germline V gene. Ophthalmopathy patients all had a Clinical Activity Score of at least 3, a NOSPECS grade of at least 4 and disease under 3 months old. Amplification of TCR beta CDR3 regions was performed using RNA transcripts as template. TCR CDR3 regions were first amplified by RT-PCR with HTBI primers. TCRdb called the multiplex PCR reads again in MiXCR, with one record for every CDR3 protein. The sample includes some 490,000 distinct CDR3 sequences, approximately 22% of them seen just once. The sequence derives from a woman between 65 and 79 years old with Graves' ophthalmopathy. The chain couples TRBV2 to TRBJ2-1, with 7 bases aligning to TRBD2. The sample was blood. This CDR3 reads CASSELAATYNEQLF. The CDR3 DNA reads TGTGCCAGCAGTGAGCTAGCGGCTACCTACAATGAGCAGCTCTTC. The variable domain in full, completed from reference TRBV2 and TRBJ2-1, reads EPEVTQTPSHQVTQMGQEVILRCVPISNHLYFYWYRQILGQKVEFLVSFYNNEISEKSEIFDDQFSVERPDGSNFTLKIRSTKLEDSAMYFCASSELAATYNEQLFGPGTRLTVL.